This TCR beta chain was retrieved from a study of blood T cell repertoires in COVID-19. Method: immunoSEQ multiplex PCR; TCRdb's copy keeps in-frame clones and lacks some. Altogether approximately 140,000 clones are present, about 88% being singletons, with the ten largest covering about 10%. V shed 0 bases and J 1 base; nucleotides not matched to a gene: 2. This CDR3 region has 15 residues. Looked up from germline, CDR1 is KGHSH and CDR2 is LQKENI. This clone was recorded a few times. The sample comprised peripheral blood. The chain has TRBV18 and TRBJ2-7; 8 bases match TRBD2. The sequence was obtained from a man aged 45 to 65 with active or convalescent COVID-19. The CDR3 region has the DNA TGTGCCAGCTCACCACCGGCTAGCGGGTCCTACGAGCAGTACTTC. It codes for CASSPPASGSYEQYF.